Here is one T cell receptor (beta chain) with its context. Its matching antigen is unknown. TCRdb recomputed calls from the reads with MiXCR, one row per CDR3 protein. Among some 500,000 distinct CDR3 sequences, roughly 42% were seen once, and the ten largest hold 48%. The data were taken from a study of T cell repertoires in cytomegalovirus infection. The wider study: HLA-C-restricted CMV epitopes, recently identified, and well-studied HLA-B-restricted ones were used by the study. Indications came from public TCR beta signatures; they pointed to CMV infection and to a matching HLA type. Study outcomes and limitations: Cumulative frequency (of public TCR beta family members) identified carriers of CMV plus the relevant HLA. Dominant in the ex vivo response were TCR beta clonotypes restricted by HLA-C and specific for CMV.

The sequence was obtained from a human donor in good health (CMV status not recorded). Some clones in this sample may be carry-over from other donors' samples. The sample consisted of cultured PBMCs, taken from culture after CMV antigen stimulation.

CDR3 DNA sequence: TGTGCCAGCAGCCCACACATAGAAGAGACCCAGTACTTC. Amino acid sequence: CASSPHIEETQYF. V gene TRBV7-2 combines with J gene TRBJ2-5; no reliable D call. V dropped 5 bases and J dropped 3 bases, with 10 bases sitting between them. The CDR3 runs to 13 residues. Germline CDR1 and CDR2: SGHTA and FQGNSA. Full variable domain (remainder filled in from reference TRBV7-2 and TRBJ2-5): GAGVSQSPSNKVTEKGKDVELRCDPISGHTALYWYRQSLGQGLEFLIYFQGNSAPDKSGLPSDRFSAERTGGSVSTLTIQRTQQEDSAVYLCASSPHIEETQYFGPGTRLLVL.